These 14 T cell receptor beta chains were all obtained from the same sample, sequenced in a study of T cells in Graves' hyperthyroidism and ophthalmopathy (dated by TCRdb to about 2019). The library relied on multiplex PCR. Sequencing took place on an Illumina HiSeq 2000. The TCR beta CDR3 regions were amplified from the RNA transcripts. The first round of RT-PCR for the TCR CDR3 was performed with the HTBI primer set and the Qiagen OneStep RT-PCR kit. TCRdb reprocessed the public reads (quality trimming at Q25 with fastp, clone calling with MiXCR) and kept in-frame beta chains. Entries that share a CDR3 protein sequence are merged under the most common genes and DNA. A total of about 720,000 distinct CDR3 sequences appear in this sample, over 15% of them only once. The ten largest clonotypes hold around 7.7% of the sample. The sequencing input was blood. The origin of the receptors is a man younger than 35 with Graves' hyperthyroidism.

Many counts were recorded for this clonotype. The chain joins TRBV11-2 to TRBJ1-3, with a tentative D call TRBD1 (5 bases). This CDR3 region has 15 residues. V lost 5 bases, J lost 0 bases, and 11 bases lay in between. In germline, CDR1 is SGHAT, CDR2 FQNNGV. CDR3 coding DNA: TGTGCCAGCAGCCCGGGACGGTCCTCTGGAAACACCATATATTTT. Residues: CASSPGRSSGNTIYF.

This clonotype appeared a few times. The V gene is TRBV12-3 or TRBV12-4, the J gene TRBJ1-1, with a possible D match to TRBD1 (5 bases). V dropped 3 bases and J dropped 3 bases, with 11 bases sitting between them. The CDR3 covers 14 residues. The CDR3 protein is CASSFQGYDTEAFF. The CDR3 coding sequence is TGTGCCAGCAGTTTTCAGGGATACGACACTGAAGCTTTCTTT.

This clonotype was seen many times. The chain employs TRBV7-6 and TRBJ2-5; D gene ambiguous. Germline values: CDR1 SGHVS, CDR2 FNYEAQ. This CDR3 contains 12 residues. V shed 5 bases and J shed 2 bases, with 6 bases lying between them. The CDR3 here is CASSAIQETQYF. In nucleotides, the CDR3 is TGTGCCAGCAGCGCAATACAAGAGACCCAGTACTTC. Variable domain in full (rest from reference TRBV7-6 and TRBJ2-5): GAGVSQSPRYKVTKRGQDVALRCDPISGHVSLYWYRQALGQGPEFLTYFNYEAQQDKSGLPNDRFSAERPEGSISTLTIQRTEQRDSAMYRCASSAIQETQYFGPGTRLLVL.

This clonotype occurred many times. The chain recombines TRBV18 with TRBJ2-1; 9 nucleotides agree with TRBD1. Germline CDR1 is KGHSH and CDR2 is LQKENI. The CDR3 has 15 residues. V was clipped by 3 bases and J by 6 bases; unmatched bases: 6. The CDR3 nucleotides read TGTGCCAGCTCACCCCTCACGGGACAGGGCAATGAGCAGTTCTTC. Its protein is CASSPLTGQGNEQFF.

This clonotype has at least ten counts. This chain joins TRBV12-3 or TRBV12-4 and TRBJ1-4; perhaps TRBD1 as D (5 bases). The V end was cut by 7 bases, the J end by 10 bases, with 19 bases between. The CDR3 runs to 14 residues. The CDR3 sequence is CASTRARADGKLFF. The CDR3 nucleotides are TGTGCCAGCACCCGGGCCAGGGCAGATGGAAAACTGTTTTTT.

The table lists this clonotype with a few counts. The chain uses TRBV12-3 or TRBV12-4 and TRBJ1-3; unclear D gene. The V end was cut by 4 bases, the J end by 7 bases, with 11 bases between. The CDR3 covers 13 residues. CDR3 DNA sequence: TGTGCCAGCAGTTCTTCTCTGGTTAACACCATATATTTT. Residues: CASSSSLVNTIYF.

On this clonotype: A much larger clone sits a single nucleotide away, making a read error possible. J is TRBJ2-3 and V is TRBV19; D unresolved. Between the trimmed V and J ends, which lost 5 bases and 7 bases, there was a span of 16 bases. This CDR3 contains 14 residues. Germline V CDR1 and CDR2: LNHDA, SQIVND (reference sequence). The CDR3: CASSPSPAANTQYF. The DNA of the CDR3 is TGTGCCAGTAGTCCATCCCCCGCCGCAAATACGCAGTATTTT. Full variable domain (outside the CDR3, taken from reference TRBV19 and TRBJ2-3): DGGITQSPKYLFRKEGQNVTLSCEQNLNHDAMYWYRQDPGQGLRLIYYSQIVNDFQKGDIAEGYSVSREKKESFPLTVTSAQKNPTAFYLCASSPSPAANTQYFGPGTRLTVL.

The chain uses TRBV20-1 and TRBJ2-1; 7 bases align to TRBD1. The CDR3 sequence is 15 residues long. V gave up 4 bases and J gave up 2 bases; unmatched junction bases: 8. CDR1 DFQATT and CDR2 SNEGSKA come from the germline V gene (reference sequence). The CDR3 here is CSATLRDRAYNEQFF. CDR3 sequence (DNA): TGCAGTGCTACACTCCGGGACAGAGCCTACAATGAGCAGTTCTTC.

In its sample, this clonotype was seen many times. This chain joins TRBV10-3 and TRBJ1-1, with D perhaps matching TRBD1 (5 bases). The germline gives CDR1 ENHRY, CDR2 SYGVKD. The ends were cut back, 2 bases at V and 1 base at J, with 11 bases in the middle. The CDR3 contains 15 residues. CDR3 nucleotides: TGTGCCATCAGTGAGATTGGGACGGAGAACACTGAAGCTTTCTTT. It translates to CAISEIGTENTEAFF.

This clonotype was counted a few times. The chain carries TRBV24-1 and TRBJ2-2, with TRBD1 matching over 9 bases. J gave up 0 bases and V 4 bases, and 8 bases lay outside the gene matches. Germline CDR1 KGHDR, CDR2 SFDVKD. CDR3 length: 18 residues. For the CDR3, the DNA is TGTGCCACCAGTGACCGTACTTGGACAGGGGCGAACACCGGGGAGCTGTTTTTT. Residues: CATSDRTWTGANTGELFF.

This clonotype was found a few times. The CDR3 sequence is CASSSTGTASSEQYF. The DNA of the CDR3 is TGTGCCAGCAGCTCCACCGGGACAGCTTCATCCGAGCAGTACTTC. V is TRBV5-5 and J is TRBJ2-7; 7 nucleotides line up with TRBD1. Germline trimming cut 3 bases from V and 6 bases from J; bases unmatched to any gene: 12. CDR1 and CDR2 (germline): SGHKS, YYEKEE (reference sequence). This CDR3 spans 15 amino acids.

Ten or more counts support this clonotype. The chain joins TRBV28 to TRBJ2-7; 10 positions match TRBD2. Germline CDR1 MDHEN, CDR2 SYDVKM. The junction had 4 bases not matched to a gene; V was cut back by 6 bases and J by 5 bases. This CDR3 has 13 amino acids. CDR3: CASRLAGSDEQYF. The CDR3 nucleotides read TGTGCCAGCAGACTAGCGGGAAGTGACGAGCAGTACTTC. Variable domain in full (rest from reference TRBV28 and TRBJ2-7): DVKVTQSSRYLVKRTGEKVFLECVQDMDHENMFWYRQDPGLGLRLIYFSYDVKMKEKGDIPEGYSVSREKKERFSLILESASTNQTSMYLCASRLAGSDEQYFGPGTRLTVT.

The sample holds a few counts of this clonotype. The J gene is TRBJ2-7, the V gene TRBV9; D is unclear. This CDR3 is 14 amino acids long. Trimming shortened V by 4 bases and J by 0 bases, and 11 bases separated the two germline ends. Germline CDR1 and CDR2: SGDLS and YYNGEE. The CDR3 loop is CASSPGSLSYEQYF. CDR3 nucleotide sequence: TGTGCCAGCAGCCCCGGATCCCTCTCCTACGAGCAGTACTTC.

This clonotype was detected only a few times. This chain connects TRBV28 to TRBJ1-1; D gene uncertain. CDR3 length: 13 amino acids. Germline CDR1 reads MDHEN; CDR2 reads SYDVKM. Trimming left V 11 bases short and J 4 bases short, with 17 bases between. For the CDR3, the DNA is TGTGCCGGATCGGCTTCGGGGATCACTGAAGCTTTCTTT. Amino acids: CAGSASGITEAFF.